This TCR beta chain derives from a study of control samples from healthy donors and cancer patients. Profiling relied on immunoSEQ multiplex PCR, and the TCRdb table lists in-frame clones only, not all of them. Of 160,000 or so clones in the sample, approximately 90% were seen once. The source of this sequence is a woman between 25 and 40 years old in good health. Sequenced: blood.

CDR3 in amino acids: CARSLRTRSPDTQYF. The CDR3 DNA sequence: TGTGCCAGAAGCTTGAGGACTAGGTCCCCAGATACGCAGTATTTT. V gene TRBV5-3 combines with J gene TRBJ2-3; the match to TRBD2 covers 7 bases. TRBV5-3 is marked as an open reading frame, function uncertain. This CDR3 has 15 amino acids. J was trimmed by 4 bases and V by 1 base; bases with no gene match: 6.